Following are 18 T cell receptor beta chains from one sample sequenced in a study of cytomegalovirus exposure and HLA in healthy donors. The PCR employed 60 Vbeta primers together with 13 Jbeta primers. The repertoire was sequenced with immunoSEQ multiplex PCR; TCRdb's copy has only in-frame clones and lacks some. This sample yields 150,000 to 200,000 clones, of which roughly 80% are seen a single time; 4.8% belongs to the top ten. The sample consisted of PBMCs. The receptor set was obtained from a man aged 18 to 29 in good health and CMV-seronegative.

The chain combines TRBV19 with TRBJ2-5, with 10 bases identical to TRBD2. The CDR3 has 14 residues. Germline CDR1 is LNHDA and CDR2 is SQIVND (reference sequence). Trimming took 5 bases from V and 7 from J; bases not matched to a gene: 7. CDR3 in DNA: TGTGCCAGTAGTTCTAGCGGGGGATCATCGACCCAGTACTTC. Translation: CASSSSGGSSTQYF.

The chain carries TRBV19 and TRBJ1-5, with 12 bases matching TRBD1. Trimming removed 6 bases from V and 2 bases from J; junction bases left unmatched: 11. This CDR3 region has 18 residues. Germline V lookup: CDR1 LNHDA, CDR2 SQIVND (reference sequence). The CDR3 coding sequence is TGTGCCAGTAGGGGGGACAGGGGGCGCGAGGTGGGCAATCAGCCCCAGCATTTT. Its protein product is CASRGDRGREVGNQPQHF. The complete variable domain, with remaining parts taken from reference TRBV19 and TRBJ1-5, reads DGGITQSPKYLFRKEGQNVTLSCEQNLNHDAMYWYRQDPGQGLRLIYYSQIVNDFQKGDIAEGYSVSREKKESFPLTVTSAQKNPTAFYLCASRGDRGREVGNQPQHFGDGTRLSIL.

This clone showed up just a few times. The J gene is TRBJ1-5, the V gene TRBV19; the D gene is possibly TRBD1 (5 bases). The CDR3 spans 13 residues. Germline CDR1 LNHDA, CDR2 SQIVND (reference sequence). The V end lost 4 bases, the J end lost 7 bases, and 11 bases lay between the germline ends. CDR3 in amino acids: CASSRGDGQPQHF. In DNA, the CDR3 is TGTGCCAGTAGTAGGGGGGACGGCCAGCCCCAGCATTTT.

V gene TRBV28 combines with J gene TRBJ1-2, with D perhaps matching TRBD1 (5 bases). Germline V lookup: CDR1 MDHEN, CDR2 SYDVKM. This CDR3 has 13 amino acids. Trimming stripped 6 bases from V and 0 bases from J, with 8 bases between. As DNA, the CDR3 is TGTGCCAGCAGGGACATAGCTAACTATGGCTACACCTTC. Amino acids: CASRDIANYGYTF.

V gene TRBV18 combines with J gene TRBJ1-1; D gene unclear. V lost 8 bases and J lost 5, with 6 bases in between. The CDR3 has 10 residues. CDR1 and CDR2 (germline): KGHSH, LQKENI. The CDR3 loop is CASAGTEAFF. The CDR3 nucleotides are TGTGCCAGCGCAGGAACTGAAGCTTTCTTT. Full variable domain (rest looked up from reference TRBV18 and TRBJ1-1): NAGVMQNPRHLVRRRGQEARLRCSPMKGHSHVYWYRQLPEEGLKFMVYLQKENIIDESGMPKERFSAEFPKEGPSILRIQQVVRGDSAAYFCASAGTEAFFGQGTRLTVV.

The chain carries TRBV6-1 and TRBJ1-3, with 7 bases fitting TRBD1. Germline V lookup: CDR1 MNHNS, CDR2 SASEGT. CDR3 length equals 19 residues. V shed 4 bases, J shed 0 bases, and the junction held 15 bases outside the gene matches. The DNA of the CDR3 is TGTGCCAGCAGTGGAGCCCCTCCACCGGGACAGATCTCTGGAAACACCATATATTTT. It yields the protein CASSGAPPPGQISGNTIYF.

The rearrangement links TRBV4-1 to TRBJ1-2, with D possibly TRBD1 on 5 matching bases. The germline V gene encodes CDR1 MGHRA and CDR2 YSYEKL. The V end lost 4 bases, the J end lost 8 bases, and 20 bases lay between the germline ends. The CDR3 is 15 residues long. This chain's CDR3 is CASSPFDGWGDGYTF. The CDR3, as DNA: TGCGCCAGCAGCCCATTCGATGGGTGGGGCGACGGCTACACCTTC.

The chain has TRBV4-1 and TRBJ2-1, with a tentative D call TRBD1 (5 bases). V was trimmed by 0 bases and J by 7 bases, leaving 25 bases between them. This CDR3 comprises 19 residues. The V gene's germline CDR1 is MGHRA and CDR2 YSYEKL. The DNA of the CDR3 is TGCGCCAGCAGCCAAGATCAAGGGCAGGGTGGACCCCCAGGGAATGAGCAGTTCTTC. This sequence encodes CASSQDQGQGGPPGNEQFF.

The chain uses TRBV5-1 and TRBJ2-7, with D tentatively TRBD1 (6 bases). V was pared by 2 bases and J by 2 bases, with 11 bases between. In germline, CDR1 is SGHRS, CDR2 YFSETQ. The CDR3 loop spans 14 amino acids. DNA of the CDR3: TGCGCCAGCAGCTTAACAGGGCTAGCCTACGAGCAGTACTTC. It yields the protein CASSLTGLAYEQYF.

The CDR3 region is CASSPTSGRGDTQYF. CDR3 DNA sequence: TGTGCCAGCTCGCCGACTAGCGGGAGAGGAGATACGCAGTATTTT. The chain joins TRBV18 to TRBJ2-3; 12 nucleotides agree with TRBD2. V lost 6 bases to trimming and J lost 5 bases; unmatched junction nucleotides: 6. CDR1 is KGHSH and CDR2 is LQKENI in the germline V gene. CDR3 size: 15 residues. The full variable domain, rest sourced from reference TRBV18 and TRBJ2-3, is NAGVMQNPRHLVRRRGQEARLRCSPMKGHSHVYWYRQLPEEGLKFMVYLQKENIIDESGMPKERFSAEFPKEGPSILRIQQVVRGDSAAYFCASSPTSGRGDTQYFGPGTRLTVL.

The gene calls are TRBV28 and TRBJ1-5; no reliable D call. The V end was cut by 7 bases, the J end by 3 bases, with 10 bases between. The length of the CDR3 is 13 residues. The germline V gene has CDR1 MDHEN and CDR2 SYDVKM. In DNA form, the CDR3 reads TGTGCCAGCAAATGGGCTGACAATCAGCCCCAGCATTTT. Its translation: CASKWADNQPQHF.

The V call is TRBV4-1, the J call TRBJ2-5; possibly TRBD2 for D (6 bases). Germline CDR1 MGHRA, CDR2 YSYEKL. CDR3 length: 15 amino acids. The V end was cut by 1 base, the J end by 0 bases, with 9 bases between. The CDR3: CASSQVSGDQETQYF. The CDR3 region has the DNA TGCGCCAGCAGCCAAGTTTCGGGGGACCAAGAGACCCAGTACTTC.

This clone has more than one count but fewer than ten. V usage is TRBV5-4 and J usage is TRBJ1-1; 10 bases match TRBD1. The CDR3 has 15 residues. The junction had 7 bases not matched to a gene; V was cut back by 4 bases and J by 4 bases. Germline V gives CDR1 SGHNT, CDR2 YYREEE (reference sequence). CDR3 sequence: CASSQPRTGGTEAFF. CDR3 DNA: TGTGCCAGCAGCCAACCTCGGACAGGGGGCACTGAAGCTTTCTTT.

The chain has TRBV7-9 and TRBJ2-3; 11 bases match TRBD1. V shed 2 bases, J shed 3 bases, and the junction held 4 bases outside the gene matches. The CDR3 has 16 residues. Germline values: CDR1 SEHNR, CDR2 FQNEAQ (reference sequence). The CDR3 sequence: CASSLFGTGGTDTQYF. The CDR3 nucleotides are TGTGCCAGCAGCTTATTTGGGACAGGGGGGACAGATACGCAGTATTTT.

This chain joins TRBV28 and TRBJ1-2; 7 nucleotides align to TRBD1. The CDR3 totals 15 residues. Germline assignment: CDR1 MDHEN and CDR2 SYDVKM. J was trimmed by 4 bases and V by 5 bases; bases with no gene match: 10. CDR3 nucleotides: TGTGCCAGCAGTGCCCCACAGGGGATGGGCTATGGCTACACCTTC. It codes for CASSAPQGMGYGYTF.

The V gene is TRBV27, the J gene TRBJ2-1; TRBD1 matches at 7 bases. The CDR3 spans 13 residues. CDR1 MNHEY and CDR2 SMNVEV come from the germline V gene (reference sequence). Unmatched junction bases numbered 2, after V lost 0 bases and J lost 9 bases. CDR3 DNA: TGTGCCAGCAGTTTATCGACAGGGCCTGAGCAGTTCTTC. Its protein is CASSLSTGPEQFF.

The rearrangement links TRBV28 to TRBJ2-5, with D uncertain. The CDR3 length is 13 residues. With 6 bases removed from V and 3 bases from J, the gap between germline ends came to 11 bases. From germline, CDR1 is MDHEN and CDR2 SYDVKM. The CDR3 bases are TGTGCCAGCAGGGGCTACCAAAAAGAGACCCAGTACTTC. Amino acids: CASRGYQKETQYF. Supplemented by reference TRBV28 and TRBJ2-5, the full variable domain reads DVKVTQSSRYLVKRTGEKVFLECVQDMDHENMFWYRQDPGLGLRLIYFSYDVKMKEKGDIPEGYSVSREKKERFSLILESASTNQTSMYLCASRGYQKETQYFGPGTRLLVL.

The rearrangement joins TRBV4-3 to TRBJ2-7; D is possibly TRBD1 (5 bases). Trimming left V 5 bases short and J 6 bases short, with 17 bases between. CDR3 length: 14 amino acids. From germline, CDR1 is LGHNA and CDR2 YSLEER. Here the CDR3 DNA reads TGCGCCAGCAGCAGACAGAAAAACCCTCTCGAGCAGTACTTC. It specifies CASSRQKNPLEQYF.